Below are 8 T cell receptor beta chains sequenced from a single sample in a study of beta chain features in type 1 diabetes. Notes on the study in general: Type 1 diabetes patients showed a moderate but significant shortening of TCRB CDR3s in all four CD4+ subsets.

The sequenced template was cDNA made from the entire isolated RNA. Profiling relied on immunoSEQ multiplex PCR, and the TCRdb table lists in-frame clones only, not all of them. The data show more than 250,000 clones, with about 15% seen just once and around 0.015% held by the top ten. Their antigens remain unidentified. Sequencing was carried out using naive CD4+ T cells from blood. Receptors originate from a man younger than 35 with type 1 diabetes.

The genes are TRBV2 and TRBJ2-3; unclear D gene. Germline assignment: CDR1 SNHLY and CDR2 FYNNEI. The CDR3 has 13 residues. The V and J ends lost 4 bases and 5 bases respectively, with 10 bases between them. The CDR3 loop reads CASSAVYGDTQYF. The CDR3 bases are TGTGCCAGCAGTGCGGTATATGGAGATACGCAGTATTTT.

This clone was detected only a few times. The V call is TRBV5-1, the J call TRBJ2-5; tentatively, D is TRBD1 (6 bases). CDR1 and CDR2 from the germline V gene are SGHRS and YFSETQ. Trimming stripped 4 bases from V and 2 bases from J, with 15 bases between. The CDR3 runs to 15 residues. The CDR3 DNA reads as TGCGCCAGCAGCCTCCATCCGGGACAACAAGAGACCCAGTACTTC. Its translation is CASSLHPGQQETQYF. The whole variable domain, remainder taken from reference TRBV5-1 and TRBJ2-5, is KAGVTQTPRYLIKTRGQQVTLSCSPISGHRSVSWYQQTPGQGLQFLFEYFSETQRNKGNFPGRFSGRQFSNSRSEMNVSTLELGDSALYLCASSLHPGQQETQYFGPGTRLLVL.

This clone was counted only a few times. The chain combines TRBV18 with TRBJ2-7; maybe TRBD2 (6 bases). CDR3 length: 12 residues. Germline CDR1 is KGHSH and CDR2 is LQKENI. V was trimmed by 4 bases and J by 5 bases, leaving 9 bases between them. The CDR3 DNA is TGTGCCAGCTCACTTAGCGGCCACGAGCAGTACTTC. Protein product: CASSLSGHEQYF.

The chain has TRBV5-1 and TRBJ1-1; no clear D gene. The germline V gene encodes CDR1 SGHRS and CDR2 YFSETQ. CDR3 length: 14 amino acids. The V end was cut by 0 bases, the J end by 4 bases, with 10 bases between. CDR3 bases: TGCGCCAGCAGCTTGGAAAACTCTCTCACTGAAGCTTTCTTT. Its translation: CASSLENSLTEAFF. The whole variable domain, filled in from reference TRBV5-1 and TRBJ1-1, reads KAGVTQTPRYLIKTRGQQVTLSCSPISGHRSVSWYQQTPGQGLQFLFEYFSETQRNKGNFPGRFSGRQFSNSRSEMNVSTLELGDSALYLCASSLENSLTEAFFGQGTRLTVV.

This sequence joins TRBV14 and TRBJ1-1; D might be TRBD1 (5 bases). The ends were cut back, 5 bases at V and 7 bases at J, with 23 bases in the middle. Germline-derived CDR1 and CDR2 are SGHDN and FVKESK. The CDR3 covers 16 residues. CDR3 in amino acids: CASSRKVGGAEIEAFF. CDR3 DNA sequence: TGTGCCAGCAGCAGAAAGGTAGGAGGGGCGGAAATTGAAGCTTTCTTT.

This clone was detected only a few times. The chain has TRBV28 and TRBJ1-2; 9 bases match TRBD1. V trimming: 4 bases; J trimming: 5 bases; junction bases outside the gene matches: 8. Germline V gives CDR1 MDHEN, CDR2 SYDVKM. The CDR3 loop spans 15 amino acids. The CDR3 reads CASSSPGQGSYGYTF. DNA for the CDR3: TGTGCCAGCAGTTCACCGGGACAGGGTTCATATGGCTACACCTTC.

This clone was seen a handful of times. This chain joins TRBV11-2 and TRBJ2-5, with TRBD2 matching 8 bases. This CDR3 is built from 14 residues. Germline CDR1 and CDR2: SGHAT and FQNNGV. J gave up 1 base and V 6 bases, and 4 bases lay outside the gene matches. CDR3 DNA sequence: TGTGCCAGCAGTATGCGGGAGGCCCAAGAGACCCAGTACTTC. This codes for CASSMREAQETQYF.

CDR3 residues: CASSFTGMSTDTQYF. The CDR3 bases are TGTGCCAGCAGCTTCACAGGGATGAGCACAGATACGCAGTATTTT. The J gene is TRBJ2-3, the V gene TRBV7-9; a possible D gene is TRBD1 (6 bases). The CDR3 sequence is 15 residues long. V was clipped by 3 bases and J by 0 bases, with 10 bases between them. Germline V gives CDR1 SEHNR, CDR2 FQNEAQ (reference sequence).